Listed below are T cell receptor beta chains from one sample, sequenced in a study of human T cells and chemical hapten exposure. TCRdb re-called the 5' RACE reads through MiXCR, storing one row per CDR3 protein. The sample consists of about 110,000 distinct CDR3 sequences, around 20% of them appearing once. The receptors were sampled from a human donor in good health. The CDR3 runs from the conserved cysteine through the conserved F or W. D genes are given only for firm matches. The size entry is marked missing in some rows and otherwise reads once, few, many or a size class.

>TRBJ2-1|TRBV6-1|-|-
CASRATGTRAHNEQFF
TGTGCCAGCAGAGCCACCGGGACTCGAGCCCACAATGAGCAGTTCTTC
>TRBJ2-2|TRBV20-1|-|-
CSARGRVVGELFF
TGCAGTGCTAGGGGGCGGGTTGTCGGGGAGCTGTTTTTT
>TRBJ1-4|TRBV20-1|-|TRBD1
CSAKPPGQGTQKLFF
TGCAGTGCTAAGCCCCCGGGACAGGGGACGCAAAAACTGTTTTTT
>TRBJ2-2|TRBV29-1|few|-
CSVKGDGRTGELFF
TGCAGCGTCAAGGGAGACGGGAGAACCGGGGAGCTGTTTTTT
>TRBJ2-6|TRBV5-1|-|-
CASRPNSGANVLTF
TGCGCCAGCAGGCCAAACTCTGGGGCCAACGTCCTGACTTTC
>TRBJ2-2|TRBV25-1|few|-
CASSGSPQGGRTGELFF
TGTGCCAGCAGTGGCTCCCCCCAGGGTGGCCGCACCGGGGAGCTGTTTTTT
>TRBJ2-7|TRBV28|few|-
CASSFASGRSYEQYF
TGTGCCAGCAGTTTTGCAAGCGGGCGCTCCTACGAGCAGTACTTC
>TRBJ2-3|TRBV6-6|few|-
CASSYAGARGTDTQYF
TGTGCCAGCAGTTACGCGGGGGCTCGGGGCACAGATACGCAGTATTTT
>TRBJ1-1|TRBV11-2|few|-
CASSPIRGADEDEAFF
TGTGCCAGCAGCCCCATACGCGGGGCGGACGAGGATGAAGCTTTCTTT
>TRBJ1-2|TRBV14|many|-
CASSLALDGYTF
TGTGCCAGCAGCCTCGCCCTCGATGGCTACACCTTC
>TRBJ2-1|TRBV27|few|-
CASSLGVGGYYNEQFF
TGTGCCAGCAGTTTAGGGGTTGGCGGTTATTACAATGAGCAGTTCTTC
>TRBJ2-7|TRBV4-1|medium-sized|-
CASSQAGAAEYEQYF
TGCGCCAGCAGCCAAGCCGGGGCAGCAGAGTACGAGCAGTACTTC
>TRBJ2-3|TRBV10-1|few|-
CASSPSILTDTQYF
TGCGCCAGCAGCCCATCCATCCTCACAGATACGCAGTATTTT
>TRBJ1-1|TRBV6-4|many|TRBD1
CASSRTGSTEAFF
TGTGCCAGCAGCCGGACAGGGAGCACTGAAGCTTTCTTT
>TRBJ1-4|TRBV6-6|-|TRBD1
CASSFTGASDEKLFF
TGTGCCAGCAGCTTTACAGGGGCGTCGGATGAAAAACTGTTTTTT
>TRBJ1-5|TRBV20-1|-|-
CSASQGSSQPQHF
TGCAGTGCCTCACAGGGTTCTAGTCAGCCCCAGCATTTT
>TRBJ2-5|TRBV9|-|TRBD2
CASSRDGGVETQYF
TGTGCCAGCAGCAGGGACGGGGGGGTAGAGACCCAGTACTTC
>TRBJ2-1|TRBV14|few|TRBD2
CASSQERLAGLNEQFF
TGTGCCAGCAGCCAAGAAAGACTAGCGGGATTAAATGAGCAGTTCTTC
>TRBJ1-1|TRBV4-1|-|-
CASSQVPLGTEAFF
TGCGCCAGCAGCCAAGTTCCACTGGGGACTGAAGCTTTCTTT
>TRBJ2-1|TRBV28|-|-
CASRGNGGYNEQFF
TGTGCCAGCAGGGGGAACGGGGGTTACAATGAGCAGTTCTTC
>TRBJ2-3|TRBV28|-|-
CASTQGGFPDTQYF
TGTGCCAGCACCCAGGGTGGGTTCCCAGATACGCAGTATTTT
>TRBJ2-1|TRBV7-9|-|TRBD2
CASSPGTSNEQFF
TGTGCCAGCAGCCCCGGGACTAGCAATGAGCAGTTCTTC
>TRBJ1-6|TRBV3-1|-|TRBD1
CASSQTYPGGSSYNSPLHF
TGTGCCAGCAGCCAAACCTACCCAGGGGGCAGCTCCTATAATTCACCCCTCCACTTT
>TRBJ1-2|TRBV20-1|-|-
CSATDRNYGYTF
TGCAGTGCGACGGACAGAAACTATGGCTACACCTTC
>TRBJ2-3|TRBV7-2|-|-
CASSFGTSSTDTQYF
TGTGCCAGCAGCTTCGGGACTTCGAGCACAGATACGCAGTATTTT
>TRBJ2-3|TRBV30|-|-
CAWTSPGGTQYF
TGTGCCTGGACCTCCCCTGGCGGTACGCAGTATTTT
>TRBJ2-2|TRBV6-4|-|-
CASSPQGTTGELFF
TGTGCCAGCAGCCCCCAGGGTACCACCGGGGAGCTGTTTTTT
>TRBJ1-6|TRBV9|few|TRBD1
CASSAYLDRGNSPLHF
TGTGCCAGCAGCGCCTATTTGGACAGGGGGAATTCACCCCTCCACTTT
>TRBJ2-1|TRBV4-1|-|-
CASSGRDQRNNEQFF
TGCGCCAGCAGCGGGCGGGATCAGCGGAACAATGAGCAGTTCTTC
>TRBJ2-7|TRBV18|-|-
CASSPARDGLGEQYF
TGTGCCAGCTCACCGGCACGGGACGGATTGGGGGAGCAGTACTTC
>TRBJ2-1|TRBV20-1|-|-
CSARDGTGNEQFF
TGCAGTGCTAGGGATGGGACCGGCAATGAGCAGTTCTTC
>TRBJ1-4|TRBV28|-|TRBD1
CASSLEGATNEKLFF
TGTGCCAGCAGTTTAGAGGGGGCGACTAATGAAAAACTGTTTTTT
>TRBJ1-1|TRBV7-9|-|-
CASSSEVNTEAFF
TGTGCCAGCAGCAGTGAAGTTAACACTGAAGCTTTCTTT
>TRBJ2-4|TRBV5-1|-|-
CASRHWEPTGGNIQYF
TGCGCCAGCAGACACTGGGAGCCGACAGGCGGAAACATTCAGTACTTC
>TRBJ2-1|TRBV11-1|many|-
CASSPKINHEQFF
TGTGCCAGCAGCCCGAAGATCAACCATGAGCAGTTCTTC
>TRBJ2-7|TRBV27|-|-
CASSYSGASYEQYF
TGTGCCAGCAGCTACTCAGGGGCCTCCTACGAGCAGTACTTC
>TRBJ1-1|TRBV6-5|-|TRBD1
CASRAGTGYTEAFF
TGTGCCAGCAGAGCCGGGACAGGATACACTGAAGCTTTCTTT
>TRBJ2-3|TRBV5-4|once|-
CASSGESVRTDTQYF
TGTGCCAGCAGCGGAGAGAGCGTTCGCACAGATACGCAGTATTTT
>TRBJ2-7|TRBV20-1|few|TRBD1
CSAHRGASSYEQYF
TGCAGTGCTCACAGGGGCGCTAGCTCCTACGAGCAGTACTTC
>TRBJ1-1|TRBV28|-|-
CASTQDVGRGDTEAFF
TGTGCCAGCACCCAAGACGTGGGACGTGGGGACACTGAAGCTTTCTTT
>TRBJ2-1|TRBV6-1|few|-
CAGKQWGYEQFF
TGTGCCGGAAAGCAATGGGGCTATGAGCAGTTCTTC
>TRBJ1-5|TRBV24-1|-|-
CATSEHSNQPQHF
TGTGCCACCAGTGAGCATAGCAATCAGCCCCAGCATTTT
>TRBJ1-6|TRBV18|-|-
CASSQDTDNSPLHF
TGTGCCAGCTCACAGGACACTGATAATTCACCCCTCCACTTT
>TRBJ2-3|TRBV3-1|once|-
CASSQEAYDRDTQYF
TGTGCCAGCAGCCAAGAAGCTTACGATCGAGATACGCAGTATTTT
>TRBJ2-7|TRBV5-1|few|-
CASSLAPAYEQYF
TGCGCCAGCAGCTTGGCCCCGGCGTACGAGCAGTACTTC
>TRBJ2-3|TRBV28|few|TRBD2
CASSSPRGDTQYF
TGTGCCAGCAGTTCCCCGCGGGGGGATACGCAGTATTTT
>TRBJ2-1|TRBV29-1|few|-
CSVARESTVGESF
TGCAGCGTTGCGAGGGAGAGTACCGTGGGGGAGTCCTTC
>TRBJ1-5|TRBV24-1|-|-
CATSAQGPSRQPQHF
TGTGCCACCAGTGCCCAGGGACCGTCCCGTCAGCCCCAGCATTTT
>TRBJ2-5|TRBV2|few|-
CASSEGAGQETQYF
TGTGCCAGCAGTGAAGGGGCCGGCCAAGAGACCCAGTACTTC
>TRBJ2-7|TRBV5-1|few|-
CASSLYGAEQYF
TGCGCCAGCAGCTTGTATGGGGCCGAGCAGTACTTC
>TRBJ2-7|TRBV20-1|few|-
CSARGGGGEQYF
TGCAGTGCTAGAGGTGGGGGCGGCGAGCAGTACTTC
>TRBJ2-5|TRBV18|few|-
CASSPLPATAQETQYF
TGTGCCAGCTCACCGCTCCCTGCTACGGCACAAGAGACCCAGTACTTC
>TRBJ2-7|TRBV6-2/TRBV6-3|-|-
CASSSFIRHEQYF
TGTGCCAGCAGCTCATTCATCCGCCACGAGCAGTACTTC
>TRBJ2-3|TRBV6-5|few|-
CASSRALRGDTQYF
TGTGCCAGCAGTCGAGCCCTAAGGGGAGATACGCAGTATTTT
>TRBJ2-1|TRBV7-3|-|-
CASSLIGGGALYNEQFF
TGTGCCAGCAGCTTAATAGGGGGCGGGGCCCTCTACAATGAGCAGTTCTTC
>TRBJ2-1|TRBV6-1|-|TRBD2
CASSEAPLREGPEQFF
TGTGCCAGCAGTGAAGCCCCCTTGCGGGAGGGTCCTGAGCAGTTCTTC
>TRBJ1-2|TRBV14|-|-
CASSQDHSYGYTF
TGTGCCAGCAGCCAAGATCACAGCTATGGCTACACCTTC
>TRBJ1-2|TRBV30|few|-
CAWSPNYGYTF
TGTGCCTGGAGTCCAAACTATGGCTACACCTTC
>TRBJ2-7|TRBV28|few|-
CASRSTNRARRHEQYF
TGTGCCAGCAGGTCCACCAACCGGGCCCGGCGCCACGAGCAGTACTTC
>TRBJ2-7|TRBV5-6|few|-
CASSLFNSPSSYEQYF
TGTGCCAGCAGCTTGTTTAACAGCCCCAGCTCCTACGAGCAGTACTTC